This entry describes one T cell receptor beta chain. The target antigen is unknown. The germline gives CDR1 SQVTM, CDR2 ANQGSEA. J was trimmed by 7 bases and V by 4 bases; bases with no gene match: 8. This CDR3 spans 15 amino acids. The donors, healthy Caucasians from Russia, were aged about 6 to 90. Each sample used at least 6 million PBMCs. The use of a sample-barcoded 5' primer and a J-beta primer mix characterized a second PCR of about 7 to 12 cycles. Per sample, CDR3-containing paired-end reads numbered at least 2.5 million. In TCRdb, the 5' RACE reads were re-called with MiXCR into one record per CDR3 protein. The sample consists of 980,000 or so distinct CDR3 sequences, about 48% of them appearing once. This sample was included in a study of blood T cells in healthy people across ages. General study findings and limits: Older age coincided with a roughly linear decline in TCR beta diversity per million T cells.

The V call is TRBV29-1, the J call TRBJ2-2, with TRBD1 identical over 11 bases. The material sequenced was blood. This TCR was sampled from a man aged 25-40 years in good health. CDR3 in amino acids: CSVADRGLIIGELFF. The CDR3 DNA is TGCAGCGTTGCGGACAGGGGGCTAATCATCGGGGAGCTGTTTTTT.